Listed here is a single T cell receptor beta chain. At one end the junction does not follow the germline gene, possibly because of a read error. Germline assignment: CDR1 LNHDA and CDR2 SQIVND (reference sequence). CDR3 length: 14 amino acids. The data stem from a study of T cell changes during pregnancy in multiple sclerosis. The repertoire was sequenced with immunoSEQ multiplex PCR; TCRdb's copy has only in-frame clones and lacks some. This table holds around 88,000 clones, just over 90% found once. This receptor was obtained from a female donor in good health, enrolled as a control in a pregnancy study. The V and J genes are TRBV19 and TRBJ1-1; tentatively, D is TRBD1 (5 bases). Material: peripheral blood, obtained after pregnancy. The DNA for the CDR3 is TGTGCCAGTAGTCTAGACAGTTTGAACACTGAAGCTTTCTTT. Translation: CASSLDSLNTEAFF.